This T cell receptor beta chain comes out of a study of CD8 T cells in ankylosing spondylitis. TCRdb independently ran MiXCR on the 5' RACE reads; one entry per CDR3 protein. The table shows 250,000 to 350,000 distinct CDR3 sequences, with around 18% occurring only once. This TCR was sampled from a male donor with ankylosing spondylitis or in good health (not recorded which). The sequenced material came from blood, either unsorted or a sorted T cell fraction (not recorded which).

The CDR3 coding sequence is TGTGCCAGCACTCAACTTCAACAGGCCCCCCTCCACTTT. Translating it yields CASTQLQQAPLHF. V is TRBV11-2 and J is TRBJ1-6, with D possibly being TRBD1 (5 bases). CDR1 and CDR2 from the germline V gene are SGHAT and FQNNGV. V was pared by 7 bases and J by 13 bases, with 17 bases between. The CDR3 is 13 amino acids.